Listed here are 23 T cell receptor beta chains from one sample, sequenced in a study of T cell responses to AZD1222 COVID-19 vaccine. Sequenced by immunoSEQ multiplex PCR; TCRdb stores in-frame clones only, minus some. The table has approximately 30,000 clones, roughly 90% seen once. The material sequenced was peripheral blood, taken on day 0 of AZD1222 vaccination. The receptors derive from an adult in good health.

This clone was observed a handful of times. The gene calls are TRBV27 and TRBJ1-5; 8 bases map to TRBD1. Trimming took 6 bases from V and 7 from J; bases not matched to a gene: 11. Germline CDR1 is MNHEY and CDR2 is SMNVEV (reference sequence). The CDR3 extends over 15 amino acids. CDR3 coding DNA: TGTGCCAGCAGAGACAGGGGCGCGGGCCGCCAGCCCCAGCATTTT. This translates into CASRDRGAGRQPQHF.

The chain employs TRBV11-2 and TRBJ1-1; possibly TRBD1 for D (6 bases). V shed 1 base and J shed 7 bases, with 13 bases lying between them. Germline V gene data show CDR1 as SGHAT and CDR2 as FQNNGV. The CDR3 is 14 residues long. This chain's CDR3 is CASSLGTGNLEAFF. CDR3 nucleotides: TGTGCCAGCAGCTTAGGAACAGGGAACCTTGAAGCTTTCTTT. Complete variable domain (other parts from reference TRBV11-2 and TRBJ1-1): EAGVAQSPRYKIIEKRQSVAFWCNPISGHATLYWYQQILGQGPKLLIQFQNNGVVDDSQLPKDRFSAERLKGVDSTLKIQPAKLEDSAVYLCASSLGTGNLEAFFGQGTRLTVV.

CDR3 sequence reads: CASSPRGPNEQFF. The CDR3 nucleotides are TGTGCCAGCAGCCCCCGGGGGCCAAATGAGCAGTTCTTC. This rearrangement joins TRBV11-3 to TRBJ2-1, with D perhaps TRBD1 or TRBD2 (6 bases each). Trimming took off 5 bases at V and 7 bases at J, with 12 bases between the two ends. This CDR3 region has 13 residues. Per the germline V gene, CDR1 is SGHNT and CDR2 is YENEEA.

The chain combines TRBV9 with TRBJ2-3, with D possibly matching TRBD1 (6 bases). The CDR3 sequence is 15 residues long. Germline loops: CDR1 SGDLS, CDR2 YYNGEE. V lost 4 bases to trimming and J lost 6 bases, with 18 bases between them. The CDR3 nucleotides read TGTGCCAGCAGCCCCTCGACAGGAAGGTACGATACGCAGTATTTT. It yields the protein CASSPSTGRYDTQYF.

The J gene is TRBJ2-7, the V gene TRBV11-2; 7 nucleotides align to TRBD1. Germline lookup yields CDR1 SGHAT and CDR2 FQNNGV. The CDR3 is 14 amino acids. Unmatched junction bases numbered 7, after V lost 5 bases and J lost 3 bases. This CDR3 reads CASSPRQGFYEQYF. CDR3 sequence (DNA): TGTGCCAGCAGCCCCCGACAGGGCTTCTACGAGCAGTACTTC.

This chain uses TRBV7-9 with TRBJ1-2; the D gene is possibly TRBD1 (6 bases). V was pared by 8 bases and J by 4 bases, with 11 bases between. The CDR3 is made up of 12 amino acids. Germline CDR1 SEHNR, CDR2 FQNEAQ (reference sequence). In DNA, the CDR3 is TGTGCCAGCCGGGCGGACAGCTATGGCTACACCTTC. It encodes CASRADSYGYTF.

The chain joins TRBV7-3 to TRBJ1-1; D not certain. Germline V gene lookup returns CDR1 SGHTA and CDR2 FQGTGA. This CDR3 region has 15 residues. V lost 4 bases and J lost 5, with 17 bases in between. The CDR3 nucleotides are TGTGCCAGCAGCTCCTGGACCCTAATGGGAACTGAAGCTTTCTTT. Its translation is CASSSWTLMGTEAFF.

The V call is TRBV11-3, the J call TRBJ2-7; D could derive from TRBD1 or TRBD2 (5 bases each). The length of the CDR3 is 14 residues. CDR1 is SGHNT and CDR2 is YENEEA in the germline V gene. With 5 bases removed from V and 1 base from J, the gap between germline ends came to 12 bases. The CDR3 loop reads CASSPRDGSYEQYF. Here the CDR3 DNA reads TGTGCCAGCAGCCCCAGGGACGGTTCCTACGAGCAGTACTTC.

This chain links TRBV7-2 with TRBJ1-1; D is unclear. Germline assignment: CDR1 SGHTA and CDR2 FQGNSA. There are 15 residues in the CDR3. V lost 0 bases and J 0 bases, leaving 8 bases between the germline ends. CDR3 residues: CASSLAINMNTEAFF. CDR3 sequence (DNA): TGTGCCAGCAGCTTAGCGATCAACATGAACACTGAAGCTTTCTTT.

This clone is a singleton in its sample. This rearrangement joins TRBV10-3 to TRBJ1-2, with 10 bases matching TRBD1. The CDR3 spans 15 residues. Unmatched junction bases numbered 11, after V lost 6 bases and J lost 7 bases. The germline CDR1 and CDR2 sequences are ENHRY and SYGVKD. The CDR3 DNA reads as TGTGCCATCAGAACGACTGGACAGGGGGTCGGTGGCTACACCTTC. This encodes CAIRTTGQGVGGYTF.

The chain is built from TRBV28 and TRBJ2-4, with D hard to call. CDR3 size: 15 residues. Looked up from germline, CDR1 is MDHEN and CDR2 is SYDVKM. The V end lost 2 bases, the J end lost 2 bases, and 10 bases lay between the germline ends. In DNA form, the CDR3 reads TGTGCCAGCAGTTTAAGGCAGGTCTCCAAAAACATTCAGTACTTC. This sequence encodes CASSLRQVSKNIQYF.

This chain uses TRBV21-1 with TRBJ1-4; the table assigns TRBD1, which was not confirmed against the DNA. TRBV21-1 is a pseudogene. The CDR3 has 16 residues. DNA for the CDR3: TGTGCCAGCAGCAAAGGGCAGGGGCGAACTAATGAAAAACTGTTTTTT. Its translation: CASSKGQGRTNEKLFF.

This chain uses TRBV7-9 with TRBJ2-7; possibly TRBD2 for D (5 bases). The CDR3 length is 14 residues. In germline, CDR1 is SEHNR, CDR2 FQNEAQ (reference sequence). V was trimmed by 5 bases and J by 4 bases, leaving 15 bases between them. CDR3 residues: CASSPSGAGYEQYF. The CDR3 bases are TGTGCCAGCAGCCCCAGCGGCGCAGGATACGAGCAGTACTTC.

The chain links TRBV5-1 to TRBJ2-5, with 8 bases aligning to TRBD2. Germline V gene lookup returns CDR1 SGHRS and CDR2 YFSETQ. The CDR3 runs 14 residues. V dropped 4 bases and J dropped 5; count of bases not matched to a gene: 7. The CDR3 region is CASSTGLAWETQYF. CDR3 coding DNA: TGCGCCAGCAGCACCGGACTAGCTTGGGAGACCCAGTACTTC.

The gene calls are TRBV28 and TRBJ2-6; TRBD1 agrees at 12 bases. Trimming removed 6 bases from V and 3 bases from J; junction bases left unmatched: 9. This CDR3 is 18 amino acids long. The germline V gene encodes CDR1 MDHEN and CDR2 SYDVKM. The CDR3: CASSPPGTGGGGANVLTF. In nucleotides, the CDR3 is TGTGCCAGCAGCCCTCCCGGGACAGGGGGCGGTGGGGCCAACGTCCTGACTTTC.

The rearrangement joins TRBV7-3 to TRBJ2-1; a possible D gene is TRBD2 (5 bases). Trimming left V 2 bases short and J 10 bases short, with 15 bases between. Germline V gives CDR1 SGHTA, CDR2 FQGTGA. The length of the CDR3 is 14 residues. CDR3 DNA sequence: TGTGCCAGCAGCTTAGGGAGTTCCCATGGGGAGCAGTTCTTC. It translates to CASSLGSSHGEQFF.

The CDR3 is CASSHQPDRGKSQPQHF. The CDR3, as DNA: TGCGCCAGCAGTCACCAACCCGACAGGGGTAAAAGTCAGCCCCAGCATTTT. The J gene is TRBJ1-5, the V gene TRBV23-1; TRBD1 aligns across 8 bases. TRBV23-1 counts as an open reading frame of uncertain function. The CDR3 covers 17 residues. V shed 3 bases and J 6 bases; nucleotides not matched to a gene: 13.

The rearrangement links TRBV6-5 to TRBJ2-7; a weak D match, TRBD2 (5 bases). Germline values: CDR1 MNHEY, CDR2 SVGAGI. V lost 11 bases and J 0 bases, leaving 14 bases between the germline ends. This CDR3 is built from 13 residues. CDR3: CAARGQSSYEQYF. CDR3 coding DNA: TGTGCCGCGAGAGGGCAGAGCTCCTACGAGCAGTACTTC.

The V call is TRBV4-1, the J call TRBJ2-3; 7 bases line up with TRBD2. From germline, CDR1 is MGHRA and CDR2 YSYEKL. The V and J ends lost 1 base and 6 bases, in that order; junction bases with no gene match: 13. This CDR3 region has 17 residues. For the CDR3, the DNA is TGCGCCAGCAGCCAAGGGGAGCACGGGAGGTGGCGCGATACGCAGTATTTT. Its protein product is CASSQGEHGRWRDTQYF.

The V call is TRBV11-2, the J call TRBJ1-4, with D uncertain. Germline V gene lookup returns CDR1 SGHAT and CDR2 FQNNGV. The CDR3 loop spans 15 amino acids. V dropped 5 bases and J dropped 3 bases, with 13 bases sitting between them. CDR3 region: CASSADGGSNEKLFF. The DNA for the CDR3 is TGTGCCAGCAGCGCGGACGGAGGTTCTAATGAAAAACTGTTTTTT.

V usage is TRBV6-6 and J usage is TRBJ2-1; TRBD2 matches at 7 bases. The CDR3 length is 17 residues. J lost 8 bases, V lost 5 bases, and 18 bases had no gene match. Germline loops: CDR1 MNHNY, CDR2 SVGAGI (reference sequence). The CDR3 protein is CASSLSAGSGKVYEQFF. CDR3 nucleotide sequence: TGTGCCAGCAGTCTCTCCGCAGGCAGCGGGAAGGTATATGAGCAGTTCTTC.

V and J are TRBV18 and TRBJ1-1, with TRBD1 matching 7 bases. With V trimmed by 3 bases and J by 7 bases, 5 bases remained unmatched. This CDR3 region has 13 residues. Germline loops: CDR1 KGHSH, CDR2 LQKENI. Here the CDR3 reads CASSPGQKDEAFF. CDR3 in DNA: TGTGCCAGCTCACCGGGACAGAAGGATGAAGCTTTCTTT.

The chain carries TRBV7-3 and TRBJ1-1; D is ambiguous. The germline CDR1 and CDR2 sequences are SGHTA and FQGTGA. The V end lost 4 bases, the J end lost 2 bases, and 8 bases lay between the germline ends. CDR3 length: 13 amino acids. The CDR3 protein is CASSSSINTEAFF. In DNA form, the CDR3 reads TGTGCCAGCAGCTCGTCCATTAACACTGAAGCTTTCTTT.